The 17 T cell receptor beta chains reported below all come from one sample, sequenced in a study of T cells in localized non-small cell lung cancer. Only in-frame clones appear in the TCRdb table, and some are missing; sequencing was by immunoSEQ multiplex PCR. The sample lists fewer than 7,500 clones, 40% to 50% occurring once. The sequencing here drew on lymph node tissue, taken before any cancer treatment. The receptors originated from a man aged 35 to 69 with stage I lung adenocarcinoma.

This chain links TRBV7-2 with TRBJ1-6; the D gene is possibly TRBD1 (6 bases). CDR3 length: 15 residues. The V end was cut by 4 bases, the J end by 6 bases, with 13 bases between. CDR1 and CDR2 (germline): SGHTA, FQGNSA. CDR3 protein: CASSSTRGRNSPLHF. CDR3 nucleotide sequence: TGTGCCAGCAGCTCGACCCGGGGGCGTAATTCACCCCTCCACTTT.

The chain joins TRBV28 to TRBJ2-5; unclear D gene. Germline V gives CDR1 MDHEN, CDR2 SYDVKM. The CDR3 consists of 16 residues. V gave up 3 bases and J gave up 0 bases, with 14 bases separating them. The CDR3 DNA sequence: TGTGCCAGCAGTTTTACTACTACCTGGTACCAAGAGACCCAGTACTTC. As protein: CASSFTTTWYQETQYF.

This clone was picked up a small number of times. The V call is TRBV9, the J call TRBJ2-3; 11 nucleotides line up with TRBD2. The CDR3 contains 16 residues. Germline V gene lookup returns CDR1 SGDLS and CDR2 YYNGEE. V lost 5 bases to trimming and J lost 0 bases; unmatched junction nucleotides: 5. CDR3 nucleotide sequence: TGTGCCAGCAGTTCGGGACTAGCGGCTAGCACAGATACGCAGTATTTT. As protein: CASSSGLAASTDTQYF.

The chain links TRBV25-1 to TRBJ2-1; tentative D call: TRBD2 (5 bases). CDR3 length: 18 residues. Germline assignment: CDR1 MGHDK and CDR2 SYGVNS. The V end lost 7 bases, the J end lost 5 bases, and 27 bases lay between the germline ends. The CDR3 protein is CASTPSGIGDGWNNEQFF. CDR3 nucleotides: TGTGCCAGCACCCCCTCGGGGATCGGCGACGGTTGGAACAATGAGCAGTTCTTC.

The genes are TRBV9 and TRBJ1-2; D perhaps matches TRBD1 (6 bases). Germline V lookup: CDR1 SGDLS, CDR2 YYNGEE. The CDR3 has 13 residues. V was clipped by 4 bases and J by 5 bases, with 12 bases between them. CDR3 sequence: CASSTDSAYGYTF. Written as DNA, the CDR3 is TGTGCCAGCAGCACGGACAGTGCGTATGGCTACACCTTC. The whole variable domain, remainder taken from reference TRBV9 and TRBJ1-2, is DSGVTQTPKHLITATGQRVTLRCSPRSGDLSVYWYQQSLDQGLQFLIQYYNGEERAKGNILERFSAQQFPDLHSELNLSSLELGDSALYFCASSTDSAYGYTFGSGTRLTVV.

The V and J genes are TRBV9 and TRBJ2-1; D uncertain. V shed 1 base and J shed 3 bases, with 11 bases lying between them. Per the germline V gene, CDR1 is SGDLS and CDR2 is YYNGEE. This CDR3 spans 15 amino acids. CDR3 bases: TGTGCCAGCAGCGTAACGATTGGGGTCTACAATGAGCAGTTCTTC. This sequence encodes CASSVTIGVYNEQFF. The whole variable domain, filled in from reference TRBV9 and TRBJ2-1, reads DSGVTQTPKHLITATGQRVTLRCSPRSGDLSVYWYQQSLDQGLQFLIQYYNGEERAKGNILERFSAQQFPDLHSELNLSSLELGDSALYFCASSVTIGVYNEQFFGPGTRLTVL.

This clone has a handful of counts. The chain uses TRBV11-3 and TRBJ1-3; 8 bases map to TRBD1. Unmatched junction bases numbered 15, after V lost 5 bases and J lost 3 bases. Per germline, CDR1 SGHNT and CDR2 YENEEA. There are 18 residues in the CDR3. The DNA for the CDR3 is TGTGCCAGCAGCGCCACAGGGGGATCTCTGGGTATTGGAAACACCATATATTTT. This codes for CASSATGGSLGIGNTIYF.

V is TRBV10-3 and J is TRBJ2-1; TRBD1 matches 7 bases. The V segment lost 10 bases and the J segment 1 base; nucleotides outside the gene matches: 4. Germline V gene data show CDR1 as ENHRY and CDR2 as SYGVKD. There are 13 residues in the CDR3. CDR3 DNA sequence: TGTGCCACGATGACAGGGTCCTACAATGAGCAGTTCTTC. Translation gives CATMTGSYNEQFF.

The chain joins TRBV29-1 to TRBJ2-1; D call uncertain. Germline CDR1 is SQVTM and CDR2 is ANQGSEA. The V end was cut by 4 bases, the J end by 3 bases, with 10 bases between. The CDR3 is 13 residues long. For the CDR3, the DNA is TGCAGCGTTGCCAAAACCCTCTACAATGAGCAGTTCTTC. It codes for CSVAKTLYNEQFF.

The J gene is TRBJ1-6, the V gene TRBV6-8; D is ambiguous. Germline values: CDR1 MNHGY, CDR2 SAAAGT. The CDR3 has 13 residues. V lost 8 bases and J lost 5, with 10 bases in between. CDR3 sequence: CASLFNHNSPLHF. CDR3 DNA sequence: TGTGCCAGCCTCTTCAACCATAATTCACCCCTCCACTTT.

The rearrangement joins TRBV18 to TRBJ2-7, with D unclear. The V end was cut by 4 bases, the J end by 3 bases, with 10 bases between. Germline CDR1 is KGHSH and CDR2 is LQKENI. CDR3 size: 13 residues. For the CDR3, the DNA is TGTGCCAGCTCACGACAAGCCTTCTACGAGCAGTACTTC. Residues: CASSRQAFYEQYF.

The chain links TRBV7-7 to TRBJ1-3, with D uncertain. CDR3 length: 14 residues. CDR1 and CDR2 from the germline V gene are SSHAT and FNYEAQ (reference sequence). V was clipped by 1 base and J by 2 bases, with 6 bases between them. The CDR3 region is CASSLGTAGNTIYF. The CDR3, as DNA: TGTGCCAGCAGCTTAGGGACGGCTGGAAACACCATATATTTT.

The chain links TRBV12-5 to TRBJ2-3, with 9 positions matching TRBD1. CDR3 length equals 14 residues. The trim removed 7 bases at V and 4 bases at J, leaving 6 bases unmatched. Germline CDR1 LGHNT, CDR2 FRNRAP. The CDR3 DNA follows: TGTGCTAGTGCCAGGGGACAGGGACCAGATACGCAGTATTTT. It is translated as CASARGQGPDTQYF.

The CDR3: CASSSRQGLNEQYF. In nucleotides, the CDR3 is TGTGCCAGCAGTTCACGACAGGGGCTAAACGAGCAGTACTTC. The V gene is TRBV28, the J gene TRBJ2-7, with TRBD1 matching over 8 bases. The trim removed 4 bases at V and 5 bases at J, leaving 7 bases unmatched. The CDR3 consists of 14 residues. CDR1 and CDR2 from the germline V gene are MDHEN and SYDVKM.

The rearrangement uses TRBV5-1 and TRBJ2-6; a possible D gene is TRBD1 (6 bases). Germline CDR1 and CDR2: SGHRS and YFSETQ. The CDR3 is 16 residues long. V shed 0 bases and J shed 1 base, with 8 bases lying between them. CDR3 sequence reads: CASSLGGLSGANVLTF. The CDR3 region has the DNA TGCGCCAGCAGCTTGGGGGGGCTTTCTGGGGCCAACGTCCTGACTTTC.

The chain carries TRBV12-5 and TRBJ2-7; TRBD2 is a possible D gene (5 bases). The CDR3 sequence is 13 residues long. Germline V gene data show CDR1 as LGHNT and CDR2 as FRNRAP. Trimming stripped 2 bases from V and 7 bases from J, with 12 bases between. CDR3 DNA: TGTGCTAGTGGTTTGACGCCTGAGGGAGAGCAGTACTTC. Protein: CASGLTPEGEQYF.

This clone was seen only a few times. This sequence joins TRBV6-8 and TRBJ1-1; D remains ambiguous. The V and J ends lost 7 bases and 2 bases respectively, with 17 bases between them. In germline, CDR1 is MNHGY, CDR2 SAAAGT. This CDR3 spans 15 amino acids. The CDR3 is CASKYSGYLNTEAFF. CDR3 nucleotides: TGTGCCAGCAAATACTCAGGTTACCTTAACACTGAAGCTTTCTTT.